The T cell receptor beta chain under discussion was sequenced for a study of blood T cell repertoires in COVID-19. As for the study in general: Italy, Spain and the United States were the sources of the convalescent and acute COVID-19 samples. T cells, B-cell-depleted T cells, or PBMCs provided the cDNA or gDNA that served as material.

How the authors handled the data: How many nucleated cells were present was estimated from reference gene primer amplification. The repertoire was sequenced with immunoSEQ multiplex PCR; TCRdb's copy has only in-frame clones and lacks some. The V and J calls and the clone size are those of that table, but D and trimming were determined from the DNA. The table shows about 68,000 clones, with 88% occurring only once. This CDR3 spans 15 amino acids. Per germline, CDR1 MNHEY and CDR2 SVGAGI. The ends were cut back, 4 bases at V and 0 bases at J, with 12 bases in the middle. The clonotype was recovered from a human donor in a cohort sampled during active COVID-19. The sample consisted of peripheral blood. V and J are TRBV6-5 and TRBJ1-1; D ambiguous. CDR3 protein: CASSWSNSMNTEAFF. The CDR3 region has the DNA TGTGCCAGCAGTTGGAGCAACTCAATGAACACTGAAGCTTTCTTT.